This TCR beta chain was identified during a study of blood T cell repertoires in COVID-19. Across the study: COVID-19 samples from acute and convalescent phases originated in the United States, Italy and Spain. T cells, B-cell-depleted T cells, or PBMCs provided the cDNA or gDNA that served as material.

Original analysis: Estimation of nucleated cell counts relied on the amplification of reference gene primers. Sequenced by immunoSEQ multiplex PCR; TCRdb stores in-frame clones only, minus some. Clone size and V and J calls were adopted from that table, with D and trimming inferred from the DNA. The table records roughly 230,000 clones, roughly 87% of them present only once. The trim removed 4 bases at V and 5 bases at J, leaving 9 bases unmatched. The CDR3 spans 15 residues. CDR1 and CDR2 (germline): SGHAT, FQNNGV. This chain connects TRBV11-2 to TRBJ1-2, with 8 bases identical to TRBD1. The source of this sequence is a woman aged 40-49 years who had recovered from COVID-19. The sequencing sample was made of peripheral blood. CDR3 in amino acids: CASSYPGQGGYGYTF. CDR3 coding DNA: TGTGCCAGCAGCTATCCCGGACAGGGAGGGTATGGCTACACCTTC.